These 25 T cell receptor beta chains originate from one sample sequenced in a study of blood T cell repertoires in COVID-19 (dated by TCRdb to 2020 to 2021). Library construction relied on the immunoSEQ multiplex PCR assay. TCRdb stores this immuneACCESS table with in-frame sequences only. Part of the clones is absent; in the studies checked, under half of the shortfall reflects unresolved V genes, and no reason is known for the rest. In this sample the table shows 200,000 to 300,000 clones, 88% of which occur a single time. Clones ranked in the top ten supply around 0.7% of the sample. Sequenced: peripheral blood. The receptors come from a human donor in a cohort sampled during active COVID-19.

The rearrangement uses TRBV5-6 and TRBJ1-2; TRBD1 might be the D (5 bases). V dropped 4 bases and J dropped 4 bases, with 14 bases sitting between them. The CDR3 length is 14 residues. The germline gives CDR1 SGHDT, CDR2 YYEEEE. CDR3 loop: CASSRGGTGYGYTF. CDR3 DNA: TGTGCCAGCAGCCGGGGGGGTACAGGCTATGGCTACACCTTC.

This clone was seen just once. V is TRBV5-4 and J is TRBJ2-3; 9 nucleotides align to TRBD2. V lost 7 bases, J lost 4 bases, and 4 bases stayed unmatched. The CDR3 runs to 13 residues. Germline V gene data show CDR1 as SGHNT and CDR2 as YYREEE (reference sequence). CDR3 bases: TGTGCCAGCGGCGGGGGGGCGGCAGATACGCAGTATTTT. Translation: CASGGGAADTQYF. The full variable domain, in which reference TRBV5-4 and TRBJ2-3 provide the parts outside the CDR3, is ETGVTQSPTHLIKTRGQQVTLRCSSQSGHNTVSWYQQALGQGPQFIFQYYREEENGRGNFPPRFSGLQFPNYSSELNVNALELDDSALYLCASGGGAADTQYFGPGTRLTVL.

This clone was counted once. The J gene is TRBJ2-7, the V gene TRBV30, with a tentative D call TRBD1 (6 bases). This CDR3 is built from 13 residues. Germline CDR1 and CDR2: GTSNPN and SVGIG (reference sequence). V lost 1 base and J lost 3, with 10 bases in between. CDR3 in amino acids: CAWSGGGYYEQYF. Written as DNA, the CDR3 is TGTGCCTGGAGTGGAGGGGGATACTACGAGCAGTACTTC.

V gene TRBV6-2 or TRBV6-3 combines with J gene TRBJ1-5; TRBD1 aligns across 7 bases. The CDR3 runs 14 residues. V was clipped by 1 base and J by 7 bases; unmatched bases: 4. The V gene's germline CDR1 is MNHEY and CDR2 SVGEGT. The CDR3 nucleotides read TGTGCCAGCAGTTACTTCAGGGGGGACCAGCCCCAGCATTTT. It codes for CASSYFRGDQPQHF.

V gene TRBV20-1 combines with J gene TRBJ1-1; 8 bases map to TRBD1. The CDR3 spans 11 residues. With 5 bases clipped from V and 9 bases from J, the junction kept 5 bases outside the gene matches. Per the germline V gene, CDR1 is DFQATT and CDR2 is SNEGSKA (reference sequence). The chain's CDR3 is CSALTGGKAFF. The CDR3 region has the DNA TGCAGTGCTCTCACAGGGGGGAAAGCTTTCTTT.

V and J are TRBV7-2 and TRBJ2-7, with 10 positions matching TRBD2. The CDR3 length is 17 residues. The trim removed 1 base at V and 5 bases at J, leaving 11 bases unmatched. Germline CDR1 is SGHTA and CDR2 is FQGNSA. The CDR3 DNA reads TGTGCCAGCAGCTTAGGTAGGGGGCTAGCGGGAGCAGACGAGCAGTACTTC. It translates to CASSLGRGLAGADEQYF.

The V and J genes are TRBV7-9 and TRBJ1-2; 7 positions agree with TRBD1. The CDR3 totals 14 residues. V shed 8 bases, J shed 2 bases, and the junction held 8 bases outside the gene matches. In germline, CDR1 is SEHNR, CDR2 FQNEAQ (reference sequence). CDR3: CASQYKGANYGYTF. CDR3 sequence (DNA): TGTGCCAGCCAATATAAGGGGGCCAACTATGGCTACACCTTC.

The chain uses TRBV19 and TRBJ2-7, with TRBD1 matching over 10 bases. The CDR3 has 12 amino acids. Germline CDR1 reads LNHDA; CDR2 reads SQIVND (reference sequence). J was trimmed by 2 bases and V by 10 bases; bases with no gene match: 2. This chain's CDR3 is CATGTGAYEQYF. CDR3 DNA sequence: TGTGCCACCGGGACAGGGGCCTACGAGCAGTACTTC.

The CDR3 DNA sequence: TGTGCCAGCAGCCAAGATAAGAGCTCTGGAAACACCATATATTTT. Encoded protein: CASSQDKSSGNTIYF. The chain joins TRBV4-2 to TRBJ1-3; no definite D call. The germline V gene encodes CDR1 LGHNA and CDR2 YNFKEQ. This CDR3 is 15 amino acids long. V was pared by 0 bases and J by 0 bases, with 6 bases between.

This clone is a singleton in its sample. This rearrangement joins TRBV30 to TRBJ1-5; a weak D match, TRBD1 (5 bases). The CDR3 is made up of 12 amino acids. The ends were cut back, 6 bases at V and 7 bases at J, with 13 bases in the middle. The germline V gene encodes CDR1 GTSNPN and CDR2 SVGIG (reference sequence). The CDR3 coding sequence is TGTGCCTGTGGGGGTGGGGGGCAGCCCCAGCATTTT. As protein: CACGGGGQPQHF.

V and J are TRBV10-2 and TRBJ1-1; possibly TRBD1 for D (6 bases). This CDR3 comprises 13 residues. Germline CDR1 WSHSY, CDR2 SAAADI. Trimming cost V 6 bases and J 3 bases, with 11 bases left between them. CDR3 nucleotides: TGCGCCAGCAGGGCTTACAGGGACACTGAAGCTTTCTTT. Encoded protein: CASRAYRDTEAFF.

The chain uses TRBV5-6 and TRBJ1-2; D gene uncertain. CDR3 length: 14 amino acids. The germline CDR1 and CDR2 sequences are SGHDT and YYEEEE. Trimming shortened V by 3 bases and J by 4 bases, and 13 bases separated the two germline ends. The DNA for the CDR3 is TGTGCCAGCAGCTCATGGTGGGCGGGCTATGGCTACACCTTC. The encoded protein is CASSSWWAGYGYTF.

V and J are TRBV2 and TRBJ1-2; TRBD1 aligns across 10 bases. CDR3 size: 15 residues. Per the germline V gene, CDR1 is SNHLY and CDR2 is FYNNEI. The V and J ends lost 5 bases and 8 bases, in that order; junction bases with no gene match: 11. The CDR3 loop reads CASSSRPGQGKGYTF. The CDR3 nucleotides read TGTGCCAGCAGTTCCCGCCCGGGACAGGGGAAGGGCTACACCTTC. Full variable domain (outside the CDR3, taken from reference TRBV2 and TRBJ1-2): EPEVTQTPSHQVTQMGQEVILRCVPISNHLYFYWYRQILGQKVEFLVSFYNNEISEKSEIFDDQFSVERPDGSNFTLKIRSTKLEDSAMYFCASSSRPGQGKGYTFGSGTRLTVV.

This sequence joins TRBV15 and TRBJ1-5; D perhaps matches TRBD1 (5 bases). The V end lost 0 bases, the J end lost 0 bases, and 15 bases lay between the germline ends. CDR3 size: 18 residues. Germline V CDR1 and CDR2: LNHNV, YYDKDF (reference sequence). The CDR3 sequence: CATSRDGALVNSNQPQHF. In DNA form, the CDR3 reads TGTGCCACCAGCAGAGATGGGGCGTTGGTTAATAGCAATCAGCCCCAGCATTTT.

The rearrangement joins TRBV10-3 to TRBJ1-3; D gene uncertain. Germline V gives CDR1 ENHRY, CDR2 SYGVKD. The CDR3 spans 13 residues. V lost 7 bases and J lost 2, with 9 bases in between. The chain's CDR3 is CAIISQPGNTIYF. CDR3 DNA sequence: TGTGCCATCATTAGCCAGCCTGGAAACACCATATATTTT.

This clone was counted between two and nine times. The CDR3 nucleotides read TGTGCCAGCAGCTTGGACAGTGAGACCTACGAGCAGTACTTC. Its protein is CASSLDSETYEQYF. V and J are TRBV5-4 and TRBJ2-7; D is unclear. Germline-derived CDR1 and CDR2 are SGHNT and YYREEE (reference sequence). The CDR3 totals 14 residues. Between the trimmed V and J ends, which lost 0 bases and 2 bases, there was a span of 9 bases.

This chain links TRBV25-1 with TRBJ1-2; no clear D gene. Trimming took off 0 bases at V and 8 bases at J, with 10 bases between the two ends. In germline, CDR1 is MGHDK, CDR2 SYGVNS. The CDR3 consists of 13 residues. CDR3 loop: CASSEYGRSGYTF. The CDR3 DNA reads TGTGCCAGCAGTGAATATGGCAGGTCCGGCTACACCTTC.

This rearrangement joins TRBV4-2 to TRBJ2-6, with D maybe TRBD2 (6 bases). The CDR3 has 17 residues. CDR1 is LGHNA and CDR2 is YNFKEQ in the germline V gene. Trimming removed 4 bases from V and 1 base from J, with 14 bases in between. The CDR3 reads CASSRREDRSGANVLTF. The CDR3 DNA sequence: TGTGCCAGCAGCCGAAGGGAGGATAGGTCTGGGGCCAACGTCCTGACTTTC.

This clone is a singleton in its sample. The chain employs TRBV10-3 and TRBJ1-6, with D uncertain. Trimming cost V 7 bases and J 8 bases, with 12 bases left between them. Germline loops: CDR1 ENHRY, CDR2 SYGVKD. CDR3 length equals 13 residues. CDR3 sequence: CAITHDTDSPLHF. CDR3 sequence (DNA): TGTGCCATCACCCATGACACGGATTCACCCCTCCACTTT.

This chain connects TRBV9 to TRBJ1-4; TRBD1 matches 9 bases. CDR1 is SGDLS and CDR2 is YYNGEE in the germline V gene. V was clipped by 0 bases and J by 8 bases; unmatched bases: 5. CDR3 length equals 15 residues. CDR3 protein: CASSVAGTGREKLFF. The CDR3 coding sequence is TGTGCCAGCAGCGTAGCCGGGACAGGGCGGGAAAAACTGTTTTTT. The full variable domain, rest sourced from reference TRBV9 and TRBJ1-4, is DSGVTQTPKHLITATGQRVTLRCSPRSGDLSVYWYQQSLDQGLQFLIQYYNGEERAKGNILERFSAQQFPDLHSELNLSSLELGDSALYFCASSVAGTGREKLFFGSGTQLSVL.

The genes are TRBV4-1 and TRBJ1-1; 7 bases are a match to TRBD1. Per germline, CDR1 MGHRA and CDR2 YSYEKL. CDR3 size: 14 residues. The V and J ends lost 3 bases and 4 bases, in that order; junction bases with no gene match: 5. CDR3 in DNA: TGCGCCAGCAGCCAGAAGGGGGCGACCACTGAAGCTTTCTTT. Translating it yields CASSQKGATTEAFF.

CDR3 nucleotide sequence: TGCGCCAGCAGCCAAAACTACAGGGCCTCCTACGAGCAGTACTTC. Its translation: CASSQNYRASYEQYF. The chain employs TRBV4-1 and TRBJ2-7; D possibly corresponds to TRBD1 (6 bases). V was pared by 2 bases and J by 0 bases, with 11 bases between. CDR1 is MGHRA, CDR2 YSYEKL, per germline. This CDR3 region has 15 residues.

The CDR3 loop is CASSSGTSGYF. CDR3 nucleotide sequence: TGTGCCAGCAGCTCCGGGACTAGCGGGTATTTT. The V and J genes are TRBV5-6 and TRBJ2-3; 11 nucleotides match TRBD2. This CDR3 region has 11 residues. The trim removed 3 bases at V and 14 bases at J, leaving 2 bases unmatched. Germline V lookup: CDR1 SGHDT, CDR2 YYEEEE.

The V call is TRBV5-5, the J call TRBJ2-7; 7 bases map to TRBD1. The germline V gene encodes CDR1 SGHKS and CDR2 YYEKEE (reference sequence). This CDR3 is 12 amino acids long. V lost 2 bases and J lost 6; bases outside the gene matches: 2. The CDR3 sequence: CASSFYRGEQYF. CDR3 DNA sequence: TGTGCCAGCAGCTTCTACAGGGGCGAGCAGTACTTC.

In its sample, this clone was seen once. This sequence joins TRBV10-3 and TRBJ1-2; 8 bases align to TRBD1. This CDR3 comprises 13 residues. The germline V gene encodes CDR1 ENHRY and CDR2 SYGVKD. V trimming: 5 bases; J trimming: 3 bases; junction bases outside the gene matches: 2. Here the CDR3 DNA reads TGTGCCATCAGTCCAGGGGGCGACTATGGCTACACCTTC. Translation gives CAISPGGDYGYTF.